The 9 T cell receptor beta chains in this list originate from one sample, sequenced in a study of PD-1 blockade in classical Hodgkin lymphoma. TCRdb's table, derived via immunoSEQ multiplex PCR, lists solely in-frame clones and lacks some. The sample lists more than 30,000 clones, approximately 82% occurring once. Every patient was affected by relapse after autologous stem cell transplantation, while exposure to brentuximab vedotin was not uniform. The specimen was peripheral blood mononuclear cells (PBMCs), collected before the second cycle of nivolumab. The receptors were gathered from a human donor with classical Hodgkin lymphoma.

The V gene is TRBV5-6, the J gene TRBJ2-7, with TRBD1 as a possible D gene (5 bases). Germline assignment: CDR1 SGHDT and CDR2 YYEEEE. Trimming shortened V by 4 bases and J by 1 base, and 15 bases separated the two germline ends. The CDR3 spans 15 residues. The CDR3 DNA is TGTGCCAGCAGCGCCCGCAGGGTTAATTCCTACGAGCAGTACTTC. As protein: CASSARRVNSYEQYF.

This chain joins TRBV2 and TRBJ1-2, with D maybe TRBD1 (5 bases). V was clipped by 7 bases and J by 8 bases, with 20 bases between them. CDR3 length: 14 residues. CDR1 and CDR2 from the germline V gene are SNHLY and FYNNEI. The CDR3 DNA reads TGTGCCAGCACCGTGGGGCCTAGTGGGGGAGGCTACACCTTC. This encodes CASTVGPSGGGYTF.

The CDR3 coding sequence is TGTGCCAGCAGTTTACCCCCGCGAGAGACCCAGTACTTC. Amino acid sequence: CASSLPPRETQYF. This rearrangement joins TRBV28 to TRBJ2-5; D is uncertain. In germline, CDR1 is MDHEN, CDR2 SYDVKM. V was pared by 2 bases and J by 4 bases, with 8 bases between. The CDR3 contains 13 residues. The whole variable domain, filled in from reference TRBV28 and TRBJ2-5, reads DVKVTQSSRYLVKRTGEKVFLECVQDMDHENMFWYRQDPGLGLRLIYFSYDVKMKEKGDIPEGYSVSREKKERFSLILESASTNQTSMYLCASSLPPRETQYFGPGTRLLVL.

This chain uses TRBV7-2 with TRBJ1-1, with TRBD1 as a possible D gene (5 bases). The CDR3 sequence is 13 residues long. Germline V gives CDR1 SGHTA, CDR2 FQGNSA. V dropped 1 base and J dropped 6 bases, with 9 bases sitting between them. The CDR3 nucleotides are TGTGCCAGCAGCTTAGAGGGGAGCTCTGAAGCTTTCTTT. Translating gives CASSLEGSSEAFF.

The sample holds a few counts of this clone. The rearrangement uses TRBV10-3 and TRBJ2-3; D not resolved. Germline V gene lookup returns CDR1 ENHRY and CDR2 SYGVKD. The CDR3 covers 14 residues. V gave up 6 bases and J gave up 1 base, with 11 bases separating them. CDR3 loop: CAISFKGRTDTQYF. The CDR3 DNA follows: TGTGCCATCAGCTTTAAGGGTCGCACAGATACGCAGTATTTT.

CDR3 sequence reads: CASGLGLQGGEAFF. DNA for the CDR3: TGTGCTAGTGGTTTGGGATTACAGGGGGGAGAAGCTTTCTTT. The rearrangement joins TRBV12-5 to TRBJ1-1; the match to TRBD1 covers 8 bases. The CDR3 runs 14 residues. With 1 base clipped from V and 8 bases from J, the junction kept 6 bases outside the gene matches. Germline loops: CDR1 LGHNT, CDR2 FRNRAP.

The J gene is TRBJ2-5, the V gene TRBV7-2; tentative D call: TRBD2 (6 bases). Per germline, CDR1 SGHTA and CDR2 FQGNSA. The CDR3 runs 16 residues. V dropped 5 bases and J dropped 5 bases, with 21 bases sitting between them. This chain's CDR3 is CASSRPPAGPPETQYF. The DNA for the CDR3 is TGTGCCAGCAGCCGACCCCCAGCGGGTCCCCCGGAGACCCAGTACTTC. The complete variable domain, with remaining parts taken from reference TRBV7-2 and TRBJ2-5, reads GAGVSQSPSNKVTEKGKDVELRCDPISGHTALYWYRQSLGQGLEFLIYFQGNSAPDKSGLPSDRFSAERTGGSVSTLTIQRTQQEDSAVYLCASSRPPAGPPETQYFGPGTRLLVL.

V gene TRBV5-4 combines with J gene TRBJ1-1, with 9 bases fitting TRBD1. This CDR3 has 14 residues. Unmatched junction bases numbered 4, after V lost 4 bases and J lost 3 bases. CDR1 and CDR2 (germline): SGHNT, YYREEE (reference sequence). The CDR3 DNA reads TGTGCCAGCAGCCGTCGACAGGGGGACACTGAAGCTTTCTTT. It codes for CASSRRQGDTEAFF.

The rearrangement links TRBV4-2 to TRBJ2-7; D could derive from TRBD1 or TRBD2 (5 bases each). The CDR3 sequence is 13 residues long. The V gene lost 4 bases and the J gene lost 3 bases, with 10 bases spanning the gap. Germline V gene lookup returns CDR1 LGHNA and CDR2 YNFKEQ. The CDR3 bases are TGTGCCAGCAGCCCCCCTGGGGGCTACGAGCAGTACTTC. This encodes CASSPPGGYEQYF.